The rows below give T cell receptor beta chains drawn from one sample of a study of blood T cell repertoires in COVID-19. TCRdb keeps only in-frame clones here, not all; method: immunoSEQ multiplex PCR. The top ten clones hold over 0.55% of a sample with around 260,000 clones, around 90% of them seen once. The sequenced sample was peripheral blood. The receptors were sampled from a human donor in a cohort sampled during active COVID-19. CDR3s leave out the opening cysteine and the closing phenylalanine or tryptophan. Fields, in order: CDR3 protein, V gene.

ARSADRANSYEQY	TRBV7-5
ASSPREGYQPQH	TRBV28
ASSVGGVVGNTIY	TRBV9
ASIFQGVGTEAF	TRBV21-1
AWIQGAEAF	TRBV30
ASSTPGQGFSGANVLT	TRBV19
ASSALPGTGDEKLF	TRBV27
ASMGTSGSSL	TRBV28
ASSLVLAGDPYEQY	TRBV5-1
ASSTTGRGNTEAF	TRBV27
ASSLDSFVYYGYT	TRBV7-9
AIRVAGDTDTQY	TRBV10-3
ASSEGPYTQY	TRBV6-5
ASSPEGAVGEKLF	TRBV5-1
ASSLDRGNTDTQY	TRBV7-9
ASSGSGDRAFEVPYNEQF	TRBV9
ASSPGTVGSPLH	TRBV5-8
AWSPRRTDQPQH	TRBV30
ASSLLQGNEQY	TRBV13
ASSFTGGVGNTEAF	TRBV28
ASSPSTDTQY	TRBV12-3/TRBV12-4
ASSLMAGVRNTEAF	TRBV7-8